These 18 T cell receptor beta chains came from one sample sequenced in a study of OX40 agonist ivuxolimab in advanced cancers. TCRdb's copy holds only in-frame clones and misses some; the assay was immunoSEQ multiplex PCR. The sample has about 55,000 clones, roughly 90% seen once. The specimen was CD4+ or CD8+ T cells sorted from blood, collected in a trial of the OX40 agonist ivuxolimab. The receptor set was obtained from an adult with an advanced solid tumor such as melanoma, head and neck, liver or kidney cancer.

This sequence joins TRBV9 and TRBJ2-7; the match to TRBD2 covers 7 bases. CDR3 length: 13 residues. Per the germline V gene, CDR1 is SGDLS and CDR2 is YYNGEE. Trimming took 0 bases from V and 6 from J; bases not matched to a gene: 3. The CDR3: CASSVAPGGEQYF. The CDR3, as DNA: TGTGCCAGCAGCGTAGCTCCGGGGGGCGAGCAGTACTTC. Filled out from reference TRBV9 and TRBJ2-7, the complete variable domain reads DSGVTQTPKHLITATGQRVTLRCSPRSGDLSVYWYQQSLDQGLQFLIQYYNGEERAKGNILERFSAQQFPDLHSELNLSSLELGDSALYFCASSVAPGGEQYFGPGTRLTVT.

The rearrangement links TRBV5-4 to TRBJ2-1, with a possible D match to TRBD2 (5 bases). V gave up 4 bases and J gave up 7 bases, with 15 bases separating them. Germline assignment: CDR1 SGHNT and CDR2 YYREEE (reference sequence). This CDR3 spans 14 amino acids. CDR3 in DNA: TGTGCCAGCAGCCAAACGGCGGGTAGGAATGAGCAGTTCTTC. Its protein product is CASSQTAGRNEQFF.

This chain uses TRBV15 with TRBJ2-7; 13 bases map to TRBD2. V shed 3 bases and J 6 bases; nucleotides not matched to a gene: 2. The CDR3 is 14 amino acids. Germline CDR1 and CDR2: LNHNV and YYDKDF (reference sequence). This CDR3 reads CATSSGLAGVEQYF. For the CDR3, the DNA is TGTGCCACCAGCAGCGGACTAGCGGGAGTCGAGCAGTACTTC.

V usage is TRBV7-9 and J usage is TRBJ2-4; 8 positions agree with TRBD1. The CDR3 is made up of 12 amino acids. The ends lost 8 bases at V and 5 bases at J; junction bases unmatched: 2. Germline V lookup: CDR1 SEHNR, CDR2 FQNEAQ (reference sequence). The CDR3 loop is CASGQGQNIQYF. CDR3 in DNA: TGTGCCAGCGGACAGGGACAAAACATTCAGTACTTC.

This chain's CDR3 is CASNLGQGTDTQYF. As DNA, the CDR3 is TGTGCTTCCAACCTCGGACAGGGCACAGATACGCAGTATTTT. The V and J genes are TRBV28 and TRBJ2-3; TRBD1 aligns across 7 bases. The CDR3 is 14 residues long. The germline CDR1 and CDR2 sequences are MDHEN and SYDVKM.

Comments on this clone: Other DNA sequences of this sample code for an identical CDR3. V is TRBV27 and J is TRBJ2-7; 11 bases line up with TRBD2. Germline V lookup: CDR1 MNHEY, CDR2 SMNVEV (reference sequence). V lost 6 bases and J lost 1; bases outside the gene matches: 5. CDR3 length: 15 amino acids. The CDR3 nucleotides read TGTGCCAGCAGGGCGGGGACTAGCGGATCCTACGAGCAGTACTTC. Protein product: CASRAGTSGSYEQYF.

V is TRBV28 and J is TRBJ2-6; D is ambiguous. Germline V gene lookup returns CDR1 MDHEN and CDR2 SYDVKM. The V and J ends lost 6 bases and 0 bases respectively, with 9 bases between them. The length of the CDR3 is 15 residues. The CDR3 sequence: CASRSHSSGANVLTF. CDR3 DNA sequence: TGTGCCAGCAGGTCCCACAGCTCTGGGGCCAACGTCCTGACTTTC. Filled out from reference TRBV28 and TRBJ2-6, the complete variable domain reads DVKVTQSSRYLVKRTGEKVFLECVQDMDHENMFWYRQDPGLGLRLIYFSYDVKMKEKGDIPEGYSVSREKKERFSLILESASTNQTSMYLCASRSHSSGANVLTFGAGSRLTVL.

This sequence joins TRBV18 and TRBJ2-4; no definite D call. This CDR3 has 15 amino acids. The V gene's germline CDR1 is KGHSH and CDR2 LQKENI. Trimming took 2 bases from V and 2 from J, leaving 10 bases between them. CDR3 nucleotides: TGTGCCAGCTCACCAGTCCAACAGTCCAAAAACATTCAGTACTTC. Translated, it gives CASSPVQQSKNIQYF.

The V and J genes are TRBV19 and TRBJ1-5, with 11 bases aligning to TRBD1. The CDR3 spans 13 residues. Germline V gene data show CDR1 as LNHDA and CDR2 as SQIVND (reference sequence). Unmatched junction bases numbered 2, after V lost 8 bases and J lost 5 bases. The CDR3 region has the DNA TGTGCCAGTCGGGACAGGGGGGATCAGCCCCAGCATTTT. This codes for CASRDRGDQPQHF.

The chain recombines TRBV19 with TRBJ1-1; no definite D call. The CDR3 loop spans 14 amino acids. The V end lost 3 bases, the J end lost 0 bases, and 8 bases lay between the germline ends. Germline assignment: CDR1 LNHDA and CDR2 SQIVND (reference sequence). The CDR3 DNA follows: TGTGCCAGTAGTATTTATCGGGTGAACACTGAAGCTTTCTTT. This translates into CASSIYRVNTEAFF.

This chain links TRBV20-1 with TRBJ2-5; D is possibly TRBD2 (5 bases). Germline CDR1 DFQATT, CDR2 SNEGSKA (reference sequence). The CDR3 has 11 amino acids. Trimming took 6 bases from V and 4 from J, leaving 9 bases between them. CDR3 residues: CSAQLGETQYF. In nucleotides, the CDR3 is TGCAGTGCCCAACTAGGAGAGACCCAGTACTTC.

This rearrangement joins TRBV5-6 to TRBJ2-1; 9 bases match TRBD2. The CDR3 is 16 residues long. The J segment lost 1 base and the V segment lost 0 bases, leaving 2 bases of the junction unmatched. From germline, CDR1 is SGHDT and CDR2 YYEEEE. The CDR3 DNA is TGTGCCAGCAGCTTGGGACTAGCGGCTTCCTACAATGAGCAGTTCTTC. It translates to CASSLGLAASYNEQFF.

This clone is classed as medium-sized. The CDR3 nucleotides read TGTGCCAGCAGGCCCCGAGCCGGAAAACAAGAGACCCAGTACTTC. This translates into CASRPRAGKQETQYF. The gene calls are TRBV28 and TRBJ2-5; no clear D gene. This CDR3 is built from 15 residues. V lost 6 bases to trimming and J lost 2 bases, with 16 bases between them. CDR1 is MDHEN and CDR2 is SYDVKM in the germline V gene.

The chain uses TRBV11-2 and TRBJ2-1, with a possible D match to TRBD1 (5 bases). Trimming removed 7 bases at V and 0 bases at J, with 16 bases between. This CDR3 spans 16 amino acids. Germline V gene data show CDR1 as SGHAT and CDR2 as FQNNGV. The CDR3: CASTIGARSSYNEQFF. The CDR3 DNA sequence: TGTGCCAGCACAATAGGGGCGAGAAGCTCCTACAATGAGCAGTTCTTC.

V is TRBV10-3 and J is TRBJ2-1, with 12 bases fitting TRBD2. This CDR3 has 17 amino acids. Per the germline V gene, CDR1 is ENHRY and CDR2 is SYGVKD. The trim removed 10 bases at V and 5 bases at J, leaving 15 bases unmatched. CDR3 sequence: CATKEASGRAINNEQFF. In nucleotides, the CDR3 is TGTGCCACCAAAGAGGCTAGCGGGAGGGCTATAAACAATGAGCAGTTCTTC.

This clone was counted only a few times. The chain uses TRBV18 and TRBJ1-5; 9 positions agree with TRBD1. This CDR3 is 17 amino acids long. Germline V gene sequence: CDR1 KGHSH, CDR2 LQKENI. V gave up 5 bases and J gave up 1 base; unmatched junction bases: 9. CDR3 loop: CASSAGTGLRSNQPQHF. The CDR3 nucleotides are TGTGCCAGCTCAGCCGGGACAGGGCTTAGGAGCAATCAGCCCCAGCATTTT.

The CDR3: CASSWGGTGRHNEQFF. The CDR3 DNA follows: TGTGCCAGCAGTTGGGGCGGGACAGGGCGACACAATGAGCAGTTCTTC. The gene calls are TRBV5-4 and TRBJ2-1; TRBD1 aligns across 9 bases. The germline V gene has CDR1 SGHNT and CDR2 YYREEE (reference sequence). This CDR3 comprises 16 residues. Germline trimming cut 5 bases from V and 5 bases from J; bases unmatched to any gene: 11.

This chain connects TRBV5-1 to TRBJ2-5, with 11 bases that match TRBD2. J gave up 0 bases and V 4 bases, and 2 bases lay outside the gene matches. From germline, CDR1 is SGHRS and CDR2 YFSETQ. CDR3 length equals 15 residues. CDR3 nucleotides: TGCGCCAGCAGCCAGGGACTAGCGGACCAAGAGACCCAGTACTTC. Translated: CASSQGLADQETQYF.